The rows below give T cell receptor beta chains drawn from one sample of a study of T cells in narcolepsy. Generated by immunoSEQ multiplex PCR, the TCRdb table keeps only in-frame clones and is missing some. The table has about 25,000 clones, 70% to 90% seen once; the top ten hold about 1.3%. The sequenced sample consisted of CD45RA- memory CD4+ T cells from PBMCs. The source is a human donor with narcolepsy. The CDR3 runs from the conserved cysteine through the conserved F or W. D genes are given only for firm matches. Expanded clones get a size class; other rows say once, few or many, or leave the size out.

j_call clone_size v_call d_call cdr3_nt cdr3_aa
TRBJ2-7 . TRBV5-1 . TGCGCCAGCAGCCCGGCCTCAATGCCGTCCTACGAGCAGTACTTC CASSPASMPSYEQYF
TRBJ2-1 . TRBV2 TRBD2 TGTGCCAGCAGTGTACTAGCGGGAGGGGGGAATGAGCAGTTCTTC CASSVLAGGGNEQFF
TRBJ2-6 . TRBV5-6 . TGTGCCAGCAGCGGCTCAGGGACCGGGGCCAACGTCCTGACTTTC CASSGSGTGANVLTF
TRBJ1-3 . TRBV11-2 TRBD1 TGTGCCAGCAGCCCGGGACAGCGAGGGGAGTTGACTGGAAACACCATATATTTT CASSPGQRGELTGNTIYF
TRBJ1-5 . TRBV11-2 . TGTGCCAGCAGCTTAGATGGGGAGAGCAATCAGCCCCAGCATTTT CASSLDGESNQPQHF
TRBJ2-1 . TRBV29-1 TRBD1 TGCAGCGTTGTTCCCTTCTCGGCCGGGACAGACTACAATGAGCAGTTCTTC CSVVPFSAGTDYNEQFF
TRBJ1-1 . TRBV5-4 TRBD1 TGTGCCAGCAGCCTACCCGGGACAGTGAACACTGAAGCTTTCTTT CASSLPGTVNTEAFF
TRBJ2-1 . TRBV10-3 TRBD2 TGTGCCATCAGTGGAGGGACTAGCGGGAGGATGAGCTCCTACAATGAGCAGTTCTTC CAISGGTSGRMSSYNEQFF
TRBJ2-7 . TRBV28 . TGTGCCAGCAGTTTCCACGCCACCGGACAGAACGAGCAGTACTTC CASSFHATGQNEQYF
TRBJ2-2 once TRBV19 TRBD2 TGTGCCAGTAGGGGACTAGCGGGAACCGGGGAGCTGTTTTTT CASRGLAGTGELFF
TRBJ2-1 . TRBV28 TRBD1 TGTGCCAGCAGAAAAGGGACAGGGGGCTTCGATCGATACAATGAGCAGTTCTTC CASRKGTGGFDRYNEQFF
TRBJ2-2 . TRBV7-2 TRBD1 TGTGCCAGCAGCTCCCCGGGACAGGGGGACACCGGGGAGCTGTTTTTT CASSSPGQGDTGELFF
TRBJ2-4 once TRBV19 TRBD1 TGTGCCAGTAGAGGGGACAGGGGAAACATTCAGTACTTC CASRGDRGNIQYF
TRBJ1-3 once TRBV4-3 . TGCGCCAGCAGCCTGAACCGGGGGGGTATTTCTGGAAACACCATATATTTT CASSLNRGGISGNTIYF
TRBJ1-4 . TRBV5-6 . TGTGCCAGCAGCCGGCCGGACAGCCCCGGGGGAGAAAAACTGTTTTTT CASSRPDSPGGEKLFF
TRBJ2-7 . TRBV18 . TGTGCCAGCTCACCATTCCGGGACGCTCTGGATGGGCAGTACTTC CASSPFRDALDGQYF
TRBJ1-5 . TRBV2 . TGTGCCAGTGCTGAGACAGGCCACAATCAGCCCCAGCATTTT CASAETGHNQPQHF
TRBJ1-4 . TRBV10-2 . TGCGCCAGCAGTGAGTCTCGGGCTATAACTAATGAAAAACTGTTTTTT CASSESRAITNEKLFF
TRBJ2-1 . TRBV6-5 TRBD2 TGTGCCAGCAGTTACTCGTCGACTAGCGGGGAAAATGAGCAGTTCTTC CASSYSSTSGENEQFF
TRBJ2-7 . TRBV6-5 . TGTGCCAGCAGTTCCAAGTTAGCCGGCGCCGAGCAGTACTTC CASSSKLAGAEQYF
TRBJ2-5 . TRBV10-2 . TGCGCCAGCTCCCAGGGAGAGACCCAGTACTTC CASSQGETQYF
TRBJ2-3 . TRBV19 . TGTGCCAGTAGTCGGCCAGGGGTGGGGACAGATACGCAGTATTTT CASSRPGVGTDTQYF